Shown below are 17 T cell receptor beta chains from a single sample sequenced in a study of T cells after yellow fever vaccination. TCRdb recomputed calls from the 5' RACE reads with MiXCR, one row per CDR3 protein. The data hold approximately 250,000 distinct CDR3 sequences, with more than 3.5% observed a single time. The sample here was PBMCs, taken 15 days after the yellow fever booster vaccination. These receptors originate from a man between 18 and 35 years old who received the YFV17D yellow fever vaccine.

J is TRBJ1-3 and V is TRBV18; possibly TRBD1 for D (5 bases). V lost 2 bases, J lost 2 bases, and 13 bases lay in between. Looked up from germline, CDR1 is KGHSH and CDR2 is LQKENI. This CDR3 is built from 16 residues. CDR3 sequence reads: CASSPMSQGPGNTIYF. The DNA for the CDR3 is TGTGCCAGCTCACCAATGTCGCAGGGCCCTGGAAACACCATATATTTT.

This clonotype was seen many times. J is TRBJ2-2 and V is TRBV7-2; D is possibly TRBD2 (6 bases). The germline V and J ends were trimmed by 5 bases and 4 bases, with 11 bases remaining between them. CDR1 is SGHTA and CDR2 is FQGNSA in the germline V gene. The CDR3 is made up of 14 amino acids. DNA for the CDR3: TGTGCCAGCAGCCCCTGGGGGGTCACCGGGGAGCTGTTTTTT. As protein: CASSPWGVTGELFF. Complete variable domain (other parts from reference TRBV7-2 and TRBJ2-2): GAGVSQSPSNKVTEKGKDVELRCDPISGHTALYWYRQSLGQGLEFLIYFQGNSAPDKSGLPSDRFSAERTGGSVSTLTIQRTQQEDSAVYLCASSPWGVTGELFFGEGSRLTVL.

At least ten counts were recorded for this clonotype. This chain uses TRBV19 with TRBJ1-1, with 11 bases that match TRBD1. Germline lookup yields CDR1 LNHDA and CDR2 SQIVND (reference sequence). The CDR3 has 16 residues. J gave up 2 bases and V 2 bases, and 4 bases lay outside the gene matches. CDR3 in DNA: TGTGCCAGTAGTATACTCAGGACAGGGGGCAACACTGAAGCTTTCTTT. It yields the protein CASSILRTGGNTEAFF.

This clonotype was counted ten times or more. This rearrangement joins TRBV5-4 to TRBJ2-5, with D perhaps TRBD2 (5 bases). The V end was cut by 4 bases, the J end by 5 bases, with 15 bases between. Per the germline V gene, CDR1 is SGHNT and CDR2 is YYREEE (reference sequence). The CDR3 loop spans 14 amino acids. CDR3 DNA: TGTGCCAGCAGCCGAGTTATTGGGGAGGAGACCCAGTACTTC. It specifies CASSRVIGEETQYF. Variable domain in full (rest from reference TRBV5-4 and TRBJ2-5): ETGVTQSPTHLIKTRGQQVTLRCSSQSGHNTVSWYQQALGQGPQFIFQYYREEENGRGNFPPRFSGLQFPNYSSELNVNALELDDSALYLCASSRVIGEETQYFGPGTRLLVL.

This clonotype was counted many times. The V gene is TRBV12-3 or TRBV12-4, the J gene TRBJ2-3; D may be TRBD1 (5 bases). CDR3 size: 14 residues. V was shortened by 5 bases and J by 0 bases, with 9 bases between the two germline ends. For the CDR3, the DNA is TGTGCCAGCAGTAGGGGTCAGAGCACAGATACGCAGTATTTT. Protein: CASSRGQSTDTQYF.

This clonotype was detected many times. The gene calls are TRBV5-1 and TRBJ2-3, with no clear D. The CDR3 is made up of 15 amino acids. The ends were cut back, 1 base at V and 0 bases at J, with 9 bases in the middle. Germline CDR1 SGHRS, CDR2 YFSETQ. CDR3 sequence reads: CASSLFGSSTDTQYF. As DNA, the CDR3 is TGCGCCAGCAGCTTGTTCGGCTCTAGCACAGATACGCAGTATTTT.

Ten or more counts support this clonotype. The chain uses TRBV7-8 and TRBJ2-1, with D uncertain. The CDR3 contains 16 residues. Trimming removed 5 bases at V and 0 bases at J, with 14 bases between. The germline CDR1 and CDR2 sequences are SGHVS and FQNEAQ. The CDR3 nucleotides are TGTGCCAGCAGCCATAGGTGGGTAAGCTCCTACAATGAGCAGTTCTTC. Translated, it gives CASSHRWVSSYNEQFF.

The chain recombines TRBV6-5 with TRBJ2-3; TRBD2 matches at 10 bases. Germline V CDR1 and CDR2: MNHEY, SVGAGI. V shed 4 bases and J 3 bases; nucleotides not matched to a gene: 4. The CDR3 totals 15 residues. The CDR3 sequence is CASSFTSGETDTQYF. The CDR3 DNA follows: TGTGCCAGCAGTTTCACTAGCGGGGAAACAGATACGCAGTATTTT.

This clonotype was observed many times. The chain links TRBV29-1 to TRBJ2-2; 12 positions agree with TRBD2. V lost 8 bases, J lost 3 bases, and 4 bases stayed unmatched. The CDR3 totals 14 residues. From germline, CDR1 is SQVTM and CDR2 ANQGSEA. CDR3 nucleotides: TGCAGCCCGGGACTAGCGGGCTACACCGGGGAGCTGTTTTTT. Residues: CSPGLAGYTGELFF.

At least ten counts were recorded for this clonotype. The chain combines TRBV10-3 with TRBJ1-1; TRBD1 matches 7 bases. The CDR3 length is 14 residues. Germline V gene data show CDR1 as ENHRY and CDR2 as SYGVKD. V lost 5 bases and J lost 0; bases outside the gene matches: 3. Here the CDR3 DNA reads TGTGCCATCAGTCGGGGACAGCTGAACACTGAAGCTTTCTTT. Its translation is CAISRGQLNTEAFF.

This clonotype was counted ten times or more. The gene calls are TRBV7-8 and TRBJ2-5; D gene unclear. The germline V gene has CDR1 SGHVS and CDR2 FQNEAQ. CDR3 length equals 14 residues. Deletions cut 1 base from V and 5 bases from J, with 11 bases between. CDR3 coding DNA: TGTGCCAGCAGCTTAGAATGGGGTCGGGAGACCCAGTACTTC. This codes for CASSLEWGRETQYF.

This clonotype was counted ten times or more. The chain couples TRBV4-1 to TRBJ1-2, with unresolved D. The germline gives CDR1 MGHRA, CDR2 YSYEKL. CDR3 size: 17 residues. The V and J ends lost 2 bases and 6 bases respectively, with 22 bases between them. CDR3 coding DNA: TGCGCCAGCAGCCAATTTGGATTTTCCCTTGATTATGATGGCTACACCTTC. Protein: CASSQFGFSLDYDGYTF.

Many counts were recorded for this clonotype. The V and J genes are TRBV29-1 and TRBJ2-5; no clear D gene. CDR3 length: 14 amino acids. In germline, CDR1 is SQVTM, CDR2 ANQGSEA. V was shortened by 2 bases and J by 3 bases, with 13 bases between the two germline ends. CDR3 DNA sequence: TGCAGCGTTGAACCTCGTAACGAAGAAGAGACCCAGTACTTC. Protein product: CSVEPRNEEETQYF.

This clonotype was seen ten or more times. This chain links TRBV5-5 with TRBJ1-2, with 10 bases lining up with TRBD1. The germline V gene encodes CDR1 SGHKS and CDR2 YYEKEE (reference sequence). The CDR3 is 15 amino acids. Trimming at V came to 4 bases and at J to 3 bases, leaving 6 bases not matched to a gene. For the CDR3, the DNA is TGTGCCAGCAGCCGGGCCGGGACAGGGGACTATGGCTACACCTTC. Translating it yields CASSRAGTGDYGYTF.

Details on this clonotype: Possible read error: a much larger clone is one base away. The chain links TRBV12-3 or TRBV12-4 to TRBJ1-2; D not certain. Between the trimmed V and J ends, which lost 6 bases and 4 bases, there was a span of 9 bases. This CDR3 region has 12 residues. The CDR3 protein is CASREGSYGYTF. As DNA, the CDR3 is TGTGCCAGCAGAGAAGGGTCCTATGGCTACACCTTC.

This clonotype has at least ten counts. This chain links TRBV20-1 with TRBJ1-5; possible D gene TRBD1, 5 bases. Trimming took off 5 bases at V and 2 bases at J, with 7 bases between the two ends. The CDR3 spans 12 residues. Germline V gene data show CDR1 as DFQATT and CDR2 as SNEGSKA (reference sequence). In DNA, the CDR3 is TGCAGTGCTCAGACAGGCAATCAGCCCCAGCATTTT. Amino acid sequence: CSAQTGNQPQHF.

This clonotype was found a few times. The rearrangement uses TRBV5-1 and TRBJ2-1; TRBD2 aligns across 9 bases. The germline V gene encodes CDR1 SGHRS and CDR2 YFSETQ. The CDR3 contains 16 residues. Trimming removed 0 bases from V and 8 bases from J; junction bases left unmatched: 9. DNA for the CDR3: TGCGCCAGCAGCTTGGCCGGTGGGACTAGCTTCTATGAGCAGTTCTTC. As protein: CASSLAGGTSFYEQFF.